A selection of T cell receptor beta chains follows, all from one sample in a study of blood T cell repertoires in COVID-19. Produced via immunoSEQ multiplex PCR; TCRdb's table is partial and in-frame only. The sample has 150,000 to 200,000 clones; about 85% are singletons. The source material was peripheral blood. The receptors here all came from a man between 18 and 35 years old with acute or convalescent COVID-19. Both conserved end residues are part of each CDR3. The D gene is left open where the match is weak. Expanded clones get a size class; other rows say once, few or many, or leave the size out.

d_call j_call v_call clone_size cdr3_aa cdr3_nt
- TRBJ2-3 TRBV5-1 few CASSLAGYTDTQYF TGCGCCAGCAGCTTGGCGGGGTACACAGATACGCAGTATTTT
- TRBJ2-3 TRBV10-1 - CASSLAGLTDTQYF TGCGCCAGCAGTCTGGCGGGTCTCACAGATACGCAGTATTTT
TRBD2 TRBJ2-3 TRBV11-2 - CASSPRTSGGVLADTQYF TGTGCCAGCAGCCCCAGGACTAGCGGGGGGGTTTTGGCAGATACGCAGTATTTT
- TRBJ1-5 TRBV14 - CASSQSGNQPQHF TGTGCCAGCAGCCAATCCGGTAATCAGCCCCAGCATTTT
- TRBJ2-7 TRBV5-8 once CASSLTGSSYEQYF TGTGCCAGCAGCTTGACAGGGAGCTCCTACGAGCAGTACTTC
TRBD1 TRBJ1-1 TRBV19 - CASSTGTGGTEAFF TGTGCCAGTAGCACCGGGACAGGGGGTACTGAAGCTTTCTTT
TRBD1 TRBJ1-1 TRBV6-5 - CASSLRQGLEAFF TGTGCCAGCAGTCTAAGACAGGGTCTTGAAGCTTTCTTT
TRBD1 TRBJ2-5 TRBV7-6 - CASSLTGGEETQYF TGTGCCAGCAGCTTAACAGGGGGAGAAGAGACCCAGTACTTC
TRBD1 TRBJ1-5 TRBV19 - CASSMTGSNQPQHF TGTGCCAGTAGTATGACAGGGAGCAATCAGCCCCAGCATTTT
TRBD1 TRBJ1-5 TRBV5-7 - CASSYHRGEGNQPQHF TGTGCCAGCAGTTACCACAGGGGAGAGGGCAATCAGCCCCAGCATTTT
TRBD2 TRBJ2-1 TRBV24-1 - CAISGGAVEQFF TGTGCCATTAGCGGGGGGGCCGTTGAGCAGTTCTTC
- TRBJ1-4 TRBV20-1 - CSASQGGFEKLFF TGCAGTGCTAGTCAGGGAGGTTTTGAAAAACTGTTTTTT
TRBD1 TRBJ1-3 TRBV4-1 - CASSQHQGDGNTIYF TGCGCCAGCAGCCAGCACCAGGGGGATGGAAACACCATATATTTT
TRBD1 TRBJ1-2 TRBV2 - CASSPTGNNYGYTF TGTGCCAGCAGTCCGACAGGGAATAACTATGGCTACACCTTC
- TRBJ1-1 TRBV5-5 - CASSLSGPGDTEAFF TGTGCCAGCAGCTTGAGTGGGCCGGGGGACACTGAAGCTTTCTTT
- TRBJ2-2 TRBV24-1 - CATSDWGGADGELFF TGTGCCACCAGTGATTGGGGGGGCGCGGATGGGGAGCTGTTTTTT
- TRBJ2-1 TRBV5-3 - CARSLRVLSSYNEQFF TGTGCCAGAAGCCTTCGGGTCCTAAGCTCCTACAATGAGCAGTTCTTC
- TRBJ2-7 TRBV7-9 once CASSLEELEQYF TGTGCCAGCAGCTTAGAGGAGCTCGAGCAGTACTTC
- TRBJ2-7 TRBV12-3/TRBV12-4 - CASRVGVPYEQYF TGTGCCAGCAGGGTCGGGGTCCCCTACGAGCAGTACTTC
- TRBJ1-6 TRBV5-6 - CASSPKGRGATPLHF TGTGCCAGCAGCCCGAAGGGCAGGGGAGCGACACCCCTCCACTTT
- TRBJ2-1 TRBV7-3 - CASSLIPSDSGEQFF TGTGCCAGCAGCTTAATCCCCTCGGACAGCGGTGAGCAGTTCTTC
TRBD2 TRBJ2-1 TRBV27 - CASTPLTGAGGLYNEQFF TGTGCCAGCACCCCCCTCACTGGGGCGGGGGGGCTTTACAATGAGCAGTTCTTC